This record covers a single TCR beta chain. Its target is unknown. Assays captured roughly 110,000 TCR templates per sample. Sequencing used immunoSEQ multiplex PCR; TCRdb keeps in-frame clones, though not all of them. The sample shows 98,000 or so clones, about 94% of them seen only once. This sample was included in a study of siplizumab effects on memory and regulatory T cells. The CDR3 sequence is 16 residues long. The V end lost 4 bases, the J end lost 5 bases, and 17 bases lay between the germline ends. Germline loops: CDR1 LGHNA, CDR2 YNFKEQ. General study points: Solely a minor proportion of alloreactive clones could be assigned to unstimulated subsets. Alloreactive CD4+ clones that could be mapped were on average about 69% Treg-derived with siplizumab, against over 25% in controls. Memory T cells appeared less diverse than naive cells, which seemed to contribute substantially to alloresponse.

The V gene is TRBV4-2, the J gene TRBJ1-4; no firm D call. The sequence came from a human donor in good health. Source material: Tregs sorted from blood. In nucleotides, the CDR3 is TGTGCCAGCAGCCCCCGGTCGGGCCAAGGGAATGAAAAACTGTTTTTT. Translated: CASSPRSGQGNEKLFF.